The clone carrying this T cell receptor beta chain showed up many times. Antigen unknown. The time point: sample taken at primary tumor resection. Donation came from around 72 patients with untreated early-stage non-small cell lung cancer. Researchers sequenced whole RNA taken from tumor, nontumor lung or frozen PBMC without sorting. The data were taken from a study of spatial heterogeneity in lung cancer. Study as a whole: Alpha-chain sequences were detected in numbers that were consistently lower than beta-chain sequences.

Study observations and caveats: Tumoral mutation counts were tracked by counts of expanded intratumoral alpha and beta TCRs. Beta chains had 13% to 15% coverage of tumor T cells, and alpha chains had around 7.2%.

This CDR3 comprises 13 residues. From germline, CDR1 is MNHEY and CDR2 SVGAGI. Trimming pared 6 bases from V and 3 bases from J, leaving 8 bases between. Via MiXCR, TCRdb re-called the 5' RACE reads, giving one row per CDR3 protein. The sample carries roughly 7,700 distinct CDR3 sequences, 5% to 6.5% recorded once. This specimen consisted of lung tumor tissue, obtained at surgery. This TCR derives from a male donor with early-stage non-small cell lung cancer. J is TRBJ2-2 and V is TRBV6-5, with D hard to call. In DNA, the CDR3 is TGTGCCAGCAGACCCTGGGACACCGGGGAGCTGTTTTTT. This encodes CASRPWDTGELFF.